The 5 T cell receptor beta chains below were found in one sample sequenced in a study of identifying expanded T cells in peripheral blood. Assay used: immunoSEQ multiplex PCR; TCRdb lists only in-frame clones, some missing. The repertoire holds approximately 120,000 clones, about nine tenths seen once, with roughly 7.6% in the top ten. The sequenced sample was blood. These TCRs come from a person between 18 and 70 years old in good health.

J is TRBJ1-1 and V is TRBV7-8; D may be TRBD1 (5 bases). Germline-derived CDR1 and CDR2 are SGHVS and FQNEAQ. The CDR3 runs 14 residues. V lost 1 base, J lost 0 bases, and 6 bases lay in between. The CDR3 loop is CASSLEGMNTEAFF. CDR3 DNA sequence: TGTGCCAGCAGCTTAGAGGGGATGAACACTGAAGCTTTCTTT.

This clone was picked up a small number of times. The CDR3 DNA is TGTGCCAGCAGCGTAGAAGGGCGAGACACCGGGGAGCTGTTTTTT. It specifies CASSVEGRDTGELFF. The V call is TRBV9, the J call TRBJ2-2; unclear D gene. The CDR3 runs 15 residues. From germline, CDR1 is SGDLS and CDR2 YYNGEE. With 0 bases removed from V and 3 bases from J, the gap between germline ends came to 9 bases.

V usage is TRBV7-6 and J usage is TRBJ2-2; unclear D gene. The CDR3 contains 12 residues. V shed 1 base and J shed 9 bases, with 6 bases lying between them. CDR1 is SGHVS and CDR2 is FNYEAQ in the germline V gene. The DNA of the CDR3 is TGTGCCAGCAGCTTAGAAGGCAGGGAGCTGTTTTTT. This encodes CASSLEGRELFF.

The rearrangement joins TRBV25-1 to TRBJ1-2; 7 bases are a match to TRBD1. The V gene's germline CDR1 is MGHDK and CDR2 SYGVNS. After removal of 5 bases from V and 7 bases from J, the junction contained 4 bases not matched to a gene. The CDR3 contains 12 residues. This CDR3 is CASSKGASGYTF. DNA for the CDR3: TGTGCCAGCAGTAAGGGGGCAAGTGGCTACACCTTC.

The chain uses TRBV18 and TRBJ2-1, with D perhaps matching TRBD1 (6 bases). Germline CDR1 reads KGHSH; CDR2 reads LQKENI. The CDR3 sequence is 14 residues long. The V gene lost 5 bases and the J gene lost 0 bases, with 8 bases spanning the gap. The DNA for the CDR3 is TGTGCCAGCTCATTCAGGGGCTCCTACAATGAGCAGTTCTTC. This translates into CASSFRGSYNEQFF.